The clone carrying this TCR beta chain was picked up many times. The source of the sample is a study of tumor-infiltrating lymphocytes in primary liver carcinoma. From around 530 ng of total RNA, TCR beta-specific cDNA was reverse-transcribed using a constant-region primer. Construction of TCR beta libraries relied on three successive nested multiplex PCR rounds employing slightly modified ARM-PCR. TCRdb re-called the multiplex PCR reads with MiXCR, one entry per CDR3 protein. Of approximately 340,000 distinct CDR3 sequences listed, around 60% are singletons. Unsorted whole blood served as the source of blood RNA, and germline DNA was extracted as well. This sequence originates from a man between 35 and 55 years old with primary liver carcinoma and hepatitis B virus infection. The sample was peripheral blood.

The CDR3: CASSLPRLGFDYEQYF. The CDR3 DNA is TGTGCCAGCAGTTTACCCCGACTAGGGTTCGATTACGAGCAGTACTTC. This chain links TRBV28 with TRBJ2-7; D may be TRBD2 (6 bases). CDR3 length equals 16 residues. Between the trimmed V and J ends, which lost 2 bases and 4 bases, there was a span of 18 bases. Germline lookup yields CDR1 MDHEN and CDR2 SYDVKM.